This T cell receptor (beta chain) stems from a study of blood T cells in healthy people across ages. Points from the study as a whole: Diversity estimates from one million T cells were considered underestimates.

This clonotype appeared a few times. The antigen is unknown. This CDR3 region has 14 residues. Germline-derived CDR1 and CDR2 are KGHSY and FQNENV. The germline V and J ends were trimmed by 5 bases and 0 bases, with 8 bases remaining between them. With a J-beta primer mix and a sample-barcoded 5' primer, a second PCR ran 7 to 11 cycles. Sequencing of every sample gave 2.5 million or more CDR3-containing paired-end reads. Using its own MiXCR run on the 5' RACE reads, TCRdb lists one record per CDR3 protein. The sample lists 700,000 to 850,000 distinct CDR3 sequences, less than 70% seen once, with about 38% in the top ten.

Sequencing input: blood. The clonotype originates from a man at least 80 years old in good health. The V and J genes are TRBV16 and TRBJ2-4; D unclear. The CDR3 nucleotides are TGTGCCAGCAGCGAACTTCGAGCCAAAAACATTCAGTACTTC. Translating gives CASSELRAKNIQYF. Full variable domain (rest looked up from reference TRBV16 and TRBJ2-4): GEEVAQTPKHLVRGEGQKAKLYCAPIKGHSYVFWYQQVLKNEFKFLISFQNENVFDETGMPKERFSAKCLPNSPCSLEIQATKLEDSAVYFCASSELRAKNIQYFGAGTRLSVL.